This TCR beta chain was sequenced for a study of cytomegalovirus exposure and HLA in healthy donors. Whole-study context: In a later analysis, the approximately 110 validation repertoires were reported to have used the same platform as the 600 to 700 first-cohort repertoires.

V gave up 8 bases and J gave up 1 base, with 11 bases separating them. Germline CDR1 and CDR2: MNHEY and SMNVEV (reference sequence). The CDR3 is made up of 14 amino acids. Whole-study results and caveats: Overall, under 200 TCR beta chains were annotated as cytomegalovirus-associated. Among TCR sequences, most were rare, though some public TCRs appeared in many donors. It was confirmed in vitro that a few of the CMV-associated chains were specific for CMV antigens.

TCRdb keeps only in-frame clones here, not all; method: immunoSEQ multiplex PCR. The data hold some 250,000 clones, with 86% observed a single time. A note on this clone: What it binds is not known.

The V call is TRBV27, the J call TRBJ2-2; tentative D call: TRBD1 (5 bases). The receptor was isolated from a woman between 25 and 40 years old in good health and CMV-seropositive. The sequenced sample consisted of PBMCs. CDR3 amino acids: CASEATENTGELFF. The CDR3 coding sequence is TGTGCCAGCGAAGCGACAGAGAACACCGGGGAGCTGTTTTTT.